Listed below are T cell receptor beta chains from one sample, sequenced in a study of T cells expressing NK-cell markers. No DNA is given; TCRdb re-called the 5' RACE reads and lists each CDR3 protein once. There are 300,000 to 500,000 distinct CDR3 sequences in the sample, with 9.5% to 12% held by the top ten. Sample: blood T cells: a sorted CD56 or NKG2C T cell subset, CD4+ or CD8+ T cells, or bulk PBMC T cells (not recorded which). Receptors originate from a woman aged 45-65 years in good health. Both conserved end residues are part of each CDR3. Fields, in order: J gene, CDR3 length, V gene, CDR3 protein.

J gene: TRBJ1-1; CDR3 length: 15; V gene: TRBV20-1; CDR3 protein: CSARVIQREDTEAFF
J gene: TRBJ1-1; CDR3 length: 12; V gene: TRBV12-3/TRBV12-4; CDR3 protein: CASSSEGPRAFF
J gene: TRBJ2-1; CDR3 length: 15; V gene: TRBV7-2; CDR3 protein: CASSSRGWGINEQFF
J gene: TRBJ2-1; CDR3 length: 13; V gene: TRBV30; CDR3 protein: CAWSVPPPDEQFF
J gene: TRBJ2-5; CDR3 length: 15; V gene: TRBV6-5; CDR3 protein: CASSSLRTPVKTQYF
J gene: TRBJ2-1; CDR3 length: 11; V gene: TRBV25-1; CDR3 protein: CASIREREQFF
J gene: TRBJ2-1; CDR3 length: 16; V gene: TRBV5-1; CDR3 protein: CASSPDHGGSYNEQFF
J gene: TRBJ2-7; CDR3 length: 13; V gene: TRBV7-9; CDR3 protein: CASGPGQGTEQYF
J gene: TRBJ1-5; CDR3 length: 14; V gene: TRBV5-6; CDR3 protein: CASSWDRGNQPQHF
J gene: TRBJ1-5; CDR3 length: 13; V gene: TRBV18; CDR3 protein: CASSRDSQGPQHF
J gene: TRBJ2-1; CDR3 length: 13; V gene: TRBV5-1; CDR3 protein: CASSLYFRDEQFF
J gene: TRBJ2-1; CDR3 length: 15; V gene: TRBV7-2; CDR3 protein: CASSLARALYNEQFF
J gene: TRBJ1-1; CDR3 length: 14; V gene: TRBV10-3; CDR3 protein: CAISESLGGTEAFF
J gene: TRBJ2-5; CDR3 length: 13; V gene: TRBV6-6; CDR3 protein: CASSRRFEETQYF
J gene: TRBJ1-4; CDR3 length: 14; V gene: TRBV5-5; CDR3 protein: CASSFSTTNEKLFF
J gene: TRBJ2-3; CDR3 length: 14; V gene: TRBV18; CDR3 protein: CASSNPAGTDTQYF
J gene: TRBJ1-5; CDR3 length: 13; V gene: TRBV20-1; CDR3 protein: CSATLDRGWPQHF
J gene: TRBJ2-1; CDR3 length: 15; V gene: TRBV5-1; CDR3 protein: CASGTTSPFYNEQFF
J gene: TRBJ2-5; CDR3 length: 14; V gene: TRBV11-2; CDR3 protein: CASSVQGAGETQYF
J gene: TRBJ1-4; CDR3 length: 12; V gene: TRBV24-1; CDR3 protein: CATRPEGEKLFF
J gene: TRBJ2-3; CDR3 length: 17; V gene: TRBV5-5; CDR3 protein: CASSLVRGRGRVDTQYF
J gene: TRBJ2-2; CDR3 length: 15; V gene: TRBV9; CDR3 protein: CASSVGGRFTGELFF
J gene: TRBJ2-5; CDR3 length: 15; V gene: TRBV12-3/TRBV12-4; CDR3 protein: CASSLAGTVQETQYF
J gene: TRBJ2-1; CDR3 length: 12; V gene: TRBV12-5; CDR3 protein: CASGSIAREQFF
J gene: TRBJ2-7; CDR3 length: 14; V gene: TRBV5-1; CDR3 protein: CASSQTGGNYEQYF